What follows is one TCR beta chain and its context. As yet, its antigen is unknown. The PCR employed 60 Vbeta primers together with 13 Jbeta primers. Measured with immunoSEQ multiplex PCR; TCRdb has only the in-frame clones, and not every one. The sample lists roughly 100,000 clones; over 65% were seen once. These data originate in a study of cytomegalovirus exposure and HLA in healthy donors. Study-level points and caveats: Rare TCR sequences dominated, though some public TCRs recurred in many donors. Earlier analysis looked at TCR beta V segments, and most were productive about 90% or about 30% of the time. A later examination showed that TCR association rates differed by HLA locus, with DRB1 most and HLA-C fewest.

The CDR3 runs 10 residues. Per germline, CDR1 DFQATT and CDR2 SNEGSKA (reference sequence). Trimming cost V 7 bases and J 3 bases, with 6 bases left between them. Whereas donors were nominally healthy upon sampling, unrecorded immune exposures were probable. The V gene is TRBV20-1, the J gene TRBJ1-2, with D hard to call. This TCR was sampled from a man between 35 and 55 years old in good health and CMV-seronegative. The sequencing sample was made of PBMCs. CDR3 residues: CSVGDYGYTF. In DNA form, the CDR3 reads TGCAGTGTTGGAGACTATGGCTACACCTTC.